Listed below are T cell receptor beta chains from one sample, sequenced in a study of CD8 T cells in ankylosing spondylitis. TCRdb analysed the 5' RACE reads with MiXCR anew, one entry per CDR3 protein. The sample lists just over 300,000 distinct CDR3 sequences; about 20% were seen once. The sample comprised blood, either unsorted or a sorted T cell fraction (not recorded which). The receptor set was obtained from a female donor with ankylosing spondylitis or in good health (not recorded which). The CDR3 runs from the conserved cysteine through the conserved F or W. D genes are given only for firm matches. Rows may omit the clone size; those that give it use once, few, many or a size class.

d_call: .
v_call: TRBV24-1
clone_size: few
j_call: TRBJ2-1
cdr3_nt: TGTGCCACCAGTGATTTCGACAATGAGCAGTTCTTC
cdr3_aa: CATSDFDNEQFF

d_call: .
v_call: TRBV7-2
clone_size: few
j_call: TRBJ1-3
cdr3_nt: TGTGCCAGCAGCCCCGCGACAGTAGGAAACACCATATATTTT
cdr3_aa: CASSPATVGNTIYF

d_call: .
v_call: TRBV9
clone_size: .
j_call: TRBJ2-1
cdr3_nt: TGTGCCAGCAGCGTAGAGGCAGGGGGGAGTTACGAGCAGTTCTTC
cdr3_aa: CASSVEAGGSYEQFF

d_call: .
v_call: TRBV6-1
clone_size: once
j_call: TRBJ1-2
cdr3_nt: TGTGCCAGCAGCTCCCGGGGGGGGGATCATGGCTACACCTTC
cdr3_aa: CASSSRGGDHGYTF

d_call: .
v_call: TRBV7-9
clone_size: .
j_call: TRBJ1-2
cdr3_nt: TGTGCCAGCAGCTTGAGGGCCCTGAACTATGGCTACACCTTC
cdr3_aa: CASSLRALNYGYTF

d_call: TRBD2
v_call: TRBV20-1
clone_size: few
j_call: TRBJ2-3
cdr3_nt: TGCAGTGCTAGACCGTGGGTAGCGGGAGGGGATACGCAGTATTTT
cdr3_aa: CSARPWVAGGDTQYF

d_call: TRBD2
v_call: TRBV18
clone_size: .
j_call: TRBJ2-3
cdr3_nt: TGTGCCAGCTCACCTCCGGGACTAGAAACCACAGATACGCAGTATTTT
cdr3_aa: CASSPPGLETTDTQYF

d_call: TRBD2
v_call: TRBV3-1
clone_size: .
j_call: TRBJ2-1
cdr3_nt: TGTGCCAGCAGATCTTTAGGTCTAGCGGGAGGCAATGAGCAGTTCTTC
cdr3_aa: CASRSLGLAGGNEQFF

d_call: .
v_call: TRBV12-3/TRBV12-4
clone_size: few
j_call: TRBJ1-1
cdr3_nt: TGTGCCAGCAGATCAGGGTTGAACACTGAAGCTTTCTTT
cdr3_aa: CASRSGLNTEAFF

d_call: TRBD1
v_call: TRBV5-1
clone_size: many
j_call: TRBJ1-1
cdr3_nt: TGCGCCAGCAACCCAGGGGGGACAGTGAACACTGAAGCTTTCTTT
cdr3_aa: CASNPGGTVNTEAFF

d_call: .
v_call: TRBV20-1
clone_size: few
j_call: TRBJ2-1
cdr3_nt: TGCAGTGCTAGAAAATCTCGCTCAACCTTGGGCAATGAGCAGTTCTTC
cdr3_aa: CSARKSRSTLGNEQFF

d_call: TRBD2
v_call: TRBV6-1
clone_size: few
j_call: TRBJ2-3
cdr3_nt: TGTGCCAGCAGTCGGGGGGGCGGAGGCACAGATACGCAGTATTTT
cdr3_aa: CASSRGGGGTDTQYF

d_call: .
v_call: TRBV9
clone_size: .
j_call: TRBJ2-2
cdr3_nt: TGTGCCAGCAGCGTAGAACTAGGGACCGGGGAGCTGTTTTTT
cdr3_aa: CASSVELGTGELFF

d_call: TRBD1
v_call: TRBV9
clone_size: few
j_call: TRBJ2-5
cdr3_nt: TGTGCCAGCAGCGTTAGGCAGGGGGAAGAGACCCAGTACTTC
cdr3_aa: CASSVRQGEETQYF

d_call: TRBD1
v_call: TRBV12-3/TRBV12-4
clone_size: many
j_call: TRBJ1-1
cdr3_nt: TGTGCCAGCAGTTTAACAGGGGGCACGACTGAAGCTTTCTTT
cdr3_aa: CASSLTGGTTEAFF

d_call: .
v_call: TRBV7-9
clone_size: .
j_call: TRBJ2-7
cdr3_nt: TGTGCCAGCAGCTCAAGGGACGGACGGTTCGAGCAGTACTTC
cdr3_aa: CASSSRDGRFEQYF

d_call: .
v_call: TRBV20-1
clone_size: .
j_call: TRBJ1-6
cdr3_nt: TGCAGTGCTAGAAGGGGGAGGCTTAATTCACCCCTCCACTTT
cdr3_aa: CSARRGRLNSPLHF

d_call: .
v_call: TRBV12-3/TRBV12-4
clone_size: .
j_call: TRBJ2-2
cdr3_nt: TGTGCCAGCAGTAACATCAGAAACACCGGGGAGCTGTTTTTT
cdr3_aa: CASSNIRNTGELFF

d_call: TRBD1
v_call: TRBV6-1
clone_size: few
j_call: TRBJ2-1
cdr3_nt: TGTGCCAGCAGTTACACAGGGGGCTGGTACAATGAGCAGTTCTTC
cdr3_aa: CASSYTGGWYNEQFF

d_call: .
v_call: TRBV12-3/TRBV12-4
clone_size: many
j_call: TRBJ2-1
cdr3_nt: TGTGCCAGCAGTCCACCCCGGGACACCAATGAGCAGTTCTTC
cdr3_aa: CASSPPRDTNEQFF

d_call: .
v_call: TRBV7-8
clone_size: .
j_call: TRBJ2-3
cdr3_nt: TGTGCCAGCAGCTTACCGCGAACCGATACGCAGTATTTT
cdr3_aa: CASSLPRTDTQYF

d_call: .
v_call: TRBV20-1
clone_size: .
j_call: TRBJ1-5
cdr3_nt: TGCAGTGCTCCTATACCTCAGGGTGGCAATCAGCCCCAGCATTTT
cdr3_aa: CSAPIPQGGNQPQHF

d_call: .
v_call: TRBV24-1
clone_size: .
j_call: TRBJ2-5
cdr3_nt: TGTGCCACCAGTGACTCCCCTGTCGGGGGTCTACAAGAGACCCAGTACTTC
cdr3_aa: CATSDSPVGGLQETQYF

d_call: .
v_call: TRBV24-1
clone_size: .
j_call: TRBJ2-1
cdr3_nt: TGTGCCACCAGTGATTTGAAGGGGGGCAATGAGCAGTTCTTC
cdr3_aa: CATSDLKGGNEQFF

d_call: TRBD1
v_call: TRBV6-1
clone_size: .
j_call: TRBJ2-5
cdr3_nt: TGTGCCAGCAGTCGTAACAGGGGGAAGGAGACCCAGTACTTC
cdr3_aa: CASSRNRGKETQYF

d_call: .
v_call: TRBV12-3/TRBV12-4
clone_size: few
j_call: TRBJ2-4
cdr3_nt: TGTGCCAGCACTCTAAGGGGAAACATTCAGTACTTC
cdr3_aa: CASTLRGNIQYF

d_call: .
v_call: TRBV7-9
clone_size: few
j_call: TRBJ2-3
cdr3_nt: TGTGCCAGCAGACCAGAGGGTACGCAGTATTTT
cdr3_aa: CASRPEGTQYF

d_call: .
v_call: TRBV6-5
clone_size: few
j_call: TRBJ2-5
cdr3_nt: TGTGCCAGCCGATCGGGGGAAGAGACCCAGTACTTC
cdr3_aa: CASRSGEETQYF

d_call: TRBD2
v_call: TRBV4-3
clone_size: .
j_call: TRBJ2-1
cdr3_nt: TGCGCCAGCAGCCAAGATATGACGGCTAGCGGGAGGAATGAGCAGTTCTTC
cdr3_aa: CASSQDMTASGRNEQFF

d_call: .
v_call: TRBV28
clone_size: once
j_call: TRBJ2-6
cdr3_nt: TGTGCCAGCAGTCCCTTAGGGGACGGGGCCAACGTCCTGACTTTC
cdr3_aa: CASSPLGDGANVLTF